This T cell receptor (beta chain) was identified in a study of T cells in Graves' hyperthyroidism and ophthalmopathy. CDR1 is MNHEY and CDR2 is SMNVEV in the germline V gene (reference sequence). The CDR3 totals 13 residues. V dropped 1 base and J dropped 5 bases, with 8 bases sitting between them. Graves' hyperthyroidism qualified as stable when ophthalmopathy did not progress within 18 months. From more than 8 ml of fresh peripheral blood, PBMCs were isolated. What was amplified from RNA transcripts were TCR beta CDR3 regions. The HTBI primer set served for first-round RT-PCR of the TCR CDR3. TCRdb reprocessed the multiplex PCR reads with MiXCR, giving one entry per CDR3 protein. This table holds approximately 560,000 distinct CDR3 sequences, around 16% found once. This clonotype was detected many times.

The TCR sequence derives from a woman in her 30s with Graves' hyperthyroidism. The genes are TRBV27 and TRBJ2-5; D is unclear. Sequencing input: blood. CDR3 in DNA: TGTGCCAGCAGTTTATATCTGCGGGAGACCCAGTACTTC. It codes for CASSLYLRETQYF.